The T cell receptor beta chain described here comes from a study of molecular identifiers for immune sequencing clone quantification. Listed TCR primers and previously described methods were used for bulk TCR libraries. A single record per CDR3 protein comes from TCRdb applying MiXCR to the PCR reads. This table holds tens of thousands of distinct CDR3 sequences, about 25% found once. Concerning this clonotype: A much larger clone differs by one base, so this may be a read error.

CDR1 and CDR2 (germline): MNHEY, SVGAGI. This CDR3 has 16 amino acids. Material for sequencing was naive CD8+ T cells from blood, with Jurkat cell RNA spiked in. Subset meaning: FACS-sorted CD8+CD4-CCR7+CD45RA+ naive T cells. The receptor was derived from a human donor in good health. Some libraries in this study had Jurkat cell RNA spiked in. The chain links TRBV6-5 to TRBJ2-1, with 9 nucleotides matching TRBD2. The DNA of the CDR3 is TGTACCAGCAGTTACTTAGGGACTAGCATGCACAATGAGCAGTTCTTC. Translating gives CTSSYLGTSMHNEQFF.